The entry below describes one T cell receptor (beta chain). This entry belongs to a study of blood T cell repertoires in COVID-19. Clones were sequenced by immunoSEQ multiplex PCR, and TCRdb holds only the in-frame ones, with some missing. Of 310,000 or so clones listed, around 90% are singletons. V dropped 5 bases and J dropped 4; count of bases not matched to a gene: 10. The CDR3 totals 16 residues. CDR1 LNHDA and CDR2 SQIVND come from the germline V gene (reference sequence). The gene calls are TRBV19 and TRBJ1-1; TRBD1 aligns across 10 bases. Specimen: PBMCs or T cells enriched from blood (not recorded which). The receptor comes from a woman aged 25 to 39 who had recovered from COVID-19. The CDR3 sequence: CASSLTGGRRFTEAFF. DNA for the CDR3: TGTGCCAGTAGTCTGACAGGGGGCCGCCGTTTCACTGAAGCTTTCTTT.